The 27 T cell receptor beta chains below come from one sample, sequenced in a study of T cell responses to AZD1222 COVID-19 vaccine. Sequenced by immunoSEQ multiplex PCR; TCRdb stores in-frame clones only, minus some. The sample shows fewer than 90,000 clones, 75% to 95% of them seen only once. The material was peripheral blood, obtained 28 days after the second AZD1222 dose. All receptors come from an adult who received the AZD1222 COVID-19 vaccine.

This sequence joins TRBV27 and TRBJ2-4; no reliable D call. This CDR3 comprises 13 residues. Deletions cut 8 bases from V and 5 bases from J, with 13 bases between. Germline CDR1 MNHEY, CDR2 SMNVEV (reference sequence). In DNA, the CDR3 is TGTGCCAGCGGAGACTGGTGGGAAAACATTCAGTACTTC. Residues: CASGDWWENIQYF.

A word on this clone: The junction departs from the called germline gene at one end, perhaps through a read error. The chain carries TRBV20-1 and TRBJ1-2; no firm D call. Germline values: CDR1 DFQATT, CDR2 SNEGSKA (reference sequence). CDR3 length equals 8 residues. In nucleotides, the CDR3 is TGCAGTGCTAGAGAAGACCTCTTC. Translation: CSAREDLF.

The rearrangement uses TRBV3-1 (or the pseudogene TRBV3-2) and TRBJ1-1; D gene uncertain. Germline V lookup: CDR1 LGHDT, CDR2 YNNKEL (reference sequence). CDR3 length equals 11 residues. V dropped 8 bases and J dropped 6 bases, with 10 bases sitting between them. The CDR3 protein is CASQIGAEAFF. The DNA of the CDR3 is TGTGCCAGCCAAATCGGGGCTGAAGCTTTCTTT.

The rearrangement links TRBV30 to TRBJ1-5, with TRBD1 as a possible D gene (6 bases). The CDR3 loop spans 15 amino acids. The germline gives CDR1 GTSNPN, CDR2 SVGIG (reference sequence). Between the trimmed V and J ends, which lost 0 bases and 4 bases, there was a span of 13 bases. The CDR3 DNA reads TGTGCCTGGAGTGTACAAGGGGGATTTAATCAGCCCCAGCATTTT. Amino acids: CAWSVQGGFNQPQHF.

The chain is built from TRBV5-1 and TRBJ2-3; 7 positions match TRBD2. V shed 1 base, J shed 10 bases, and the junction held 3 bases outside the gene matches. This CDR3 comprises 12 residues. Germline CDR1 reads SGHRS; CDR2 reads YFSETQ. In nucleotides, the CDR3 is TGCGCCAGCAGCTTGTTCCGGGGGGCGCAGTATTTT. This encodes CASSLFRGAQYF.

The rearrangement joins TRBV5-1 to TRBJ1-1; tentatively, D is TRBD1 (5 bases). V lost 4 bases to trimming and J lost 4 bases, with 8 bases between them. Per germline, CDR1 SGHRS and CDR2 YFSETQ. The CDR3 sequence is 12 residues long. CDR3 sequence: CASSPQGTEAFF. CDR3 DNA: TGCGCCAGCAGCCCCCAGGGCACTGAAGCTTTCTTT.

This chain links TRBV4-2 with TRBJ1-4; the D is unclear. V lost 5 bases to trimming and J lost 7 bases, with 14 bases between them. Germline V CDR1 and CDR2: LGHNA, YNFKEQ. The CDR3 is 14 residues long. The CDR3 loop reads CASSARDGFEKLFF. CDR3 DNA sequence: TGTGCCAGCAGCGCCCGTGATGGATTTGAAAAACTGTTTTTT.

The genes are TRBV4-2 and TRBJ2-7; 12 positions match TRBD2. Germline-derived CDR1 and CDR2 are LGHNA and YNFKEQ. The CDR3 totals 16 residues. V dropped 4 bases and J dropped 0; count of bases not matched to a gene: 4. The CDR3 nucleotides are TGTGCCAGCAGCCGCGGACTAGCGGGGAGCTCCTACGAGCAGTACTTC. It codes for CASSRGLAGSSYEQYF.

This chain joins TRBV5-1 and TRBJ2-3; D is possibly TRBD2 (6 bases). Germline CDR1 reads SGHRS; CDR2 reads YFSETQ. The CDR3 is 16 amino acids. Trimming shortened V by 4 bases and J by 1 base, and 16 bases separated the two germline ends. CDR3: CASSPGTFPRTDTQYF. The CDR3 nucleotides are TGCGCCAGCAGCCCGGGGACTTTCCCGCGCACAGATACGCAGTATTTT.

The gene calls are TRBV6-1 and TRBJ1-3; D is uncertain. Trimming took 3 bases from V and 2 from J, leaving 14 bases between them. CDR1 is MNHNS and CDR2 is SASEGT in the germline V gene. CDR3 length: 16 amino acids. This CDR3 reads CASSEFPPGTGNTIYF. CDR3 DNA: TGTGCCAGCAGTGAGTTCCCTCCGGGGACTGGAAACACCATATATTTT.

The chain couples TRBV19 to TRBJ1-2; D may be TRBD1 (6 bases). This CDR3 contains 14 residues. V lost 5 bases and J lost 5, with 15 bases in between. Germline V lookup: CDR1 LNHDA, CDR2 SQIVND (reference sequence). Here the CDR3 reads CASSPRDNGYGYTF. The CDR3 nucleotides read TGTGCCAGTAGTCCCCGGGACAACGGATATGGCTACACCTTC.

The V gene is TRBV7-9, the J gene TRBJ2-1; 13 bases match TRBD2. CDR1 and CDR2 (germline): SEHNR, FQNEAQ (reference sequence). V was pared by 6 bases and J by 1 base, with 3 bases of the junction left unmatched. The CDR3 loop spans 16 amino acids. The CDR3 sequence: CASSLGLAGSYNEQFF. In nucleotides, the CDR3 is TGTGCCAGCAGTTTGGGACTAGCGGGATCCTACAATGAGCAGTTCTTC.

The gene calls are TRBV9 and TRBJ1-4; D may be TRBD1 (6 bases). The CDR3 loop spans 16 amino acids. The V and J ends lost 4 bases and 3 bases respectively, with 16 bases between them. Germline CDR1 SGDLS, CDR2 YYNGEE. In nucleotides, the CDR3 is TGTGCCAGCAGCCCCGGGGCGGCAGGGGCTAATGAAAAACTGTTTTTT. Amino acids: CASSPGAAGANEKLFF.

The chain couples TRBV2 to TRBJ2-1; D possibly corresponds to TRBD2 (6 bases). This CDR3 has 15 residues. Germline V gene data show CDR1 as SNHLY and CDR2 as FYNNEI. V lost 1 base and J 9 bases, leaving 16 bases between the germline ends. Here the CDR3 reads CASSEGNHYGSEQFF. The CDR3 DNA reads TGTGCCAGCAGTGAAGGGAATCACTACGGGAGTGAGCAGTTCTTC.

This clone appeared once. This sequence joins TRBV4-1 and TRBJ1-1; D remains unclear. The CDR3 loop spans 14 amino acids. Trimming took off 1 base at V and 3 bases at J, with 9 bases between the two ends. Per the germline V gene, CDR1 is MGHRA and CDR2 is YSYEKL. This chain's CDR3 is CASSQGQVDTEAFF. DNA for the CDR3: TGCGCCAGCAGCCAAGGGCAGGTCGACACTGAAGCTTTCTTT.

This chain uses TRBV7-3 with TRBJ2-1, with 8 nucleotides matching TRBD2. CDR1 is SGHTA and CDR2 is FQGTGA in the germline V gene. J was trimmed by 4 bases and V by 2 bases; bases with no gene match: 4. The CDR3 runs to 15 residues. CDR3: CASSLGTSRYNEQFF. CDR3 bases: TGTGCCAGCAGCTTAGGGACTAGTAGGTACAATGAGCAGTTCTTC.

The chain couples TRBV28 to TRBJ1-1, with TRBD1 matching over 7 bases. The CDR3 sequence is 16 residues long. V trimming: 4 bases; J trimming: 10 bases; junction bases outside the gene matches: 18. The germline gives CDR1 MDHEN, CDR2 SYDVKM. Here the CDR3 reads CASSSPGQPPGEGAFF. DNA of the CDR3: TGTGCCAGCAGTTCCCCGGGACAGCCGCCGGGGGAAGGAGCTTTCTTT.

The V call is TRBV15, the J call TRBJ2-6; D is unclear. CDR3 length: 16 amino acids. Deletions cut 5 bases from V and 1 base from J, with 12 bases between. Germline loops: CDR1 LNHNV, CDR2 YYDKDF (reference sequence). Here the CDR3 reads CATSDAEYSGANVLTF. CDR3 DNA sequence: TGTGCCACCAGCGATGCTGAGTATTCTGGGGCCAACGTCCTGACTTTC.

The V call is TRBV2, the J call TRBJ1-1, with TRBD1 matching over 7 bases. J lost 1 base, V lost 7 bases, and 9 bases had no gene match. Germline-derived CDR1 and CDR2 are SNHLY and FYNNEI. The CDR3 has 15 amino acids. CDR3 sequence: CASIIDRVGNTEAFF. CDR3 nucleotide sequence: TGTGCCAGCATCATCGACAGGGTTGGGAACACTGAAGCTTTCTTT.

This clone is a singleton in its sample. The V gene is TRBV12-3 or TRBV12-4, the J gene TRBJ1-1, with no clear D. This CDR3 region has 13 residues. Trimming left V 7 bases short and J 1 base short, with 10 bases between. The chain's CDR3 is CASIEWGNTEAFF. Here the CDR3 DNA reads TGTGCCAGCATCGAGTGGGGGAACACTGAAGCTTTCTTT.

The chain couples TRBV2 to TRBJ2-7, with 8 bases aligning to TRBD1. The CDR3 runs 11 residues. V was pared by 11 bases and J by 5 bases, with 5 bases of the junction left unmatched. From germline, CDR1 is SNHLY and CDR2 FYNNEI. CDR3 DNA sequence: TGTGCCCGACGACAGGGGAACGAGCAGTACTTC. Encoded protein: CARRQGNEQYF.

The V call is TRBV18, the J call TRBJ1-3; tentatively, D is TRBD1 (5 bases). V lost 0 bases, J lost 0 bases, and 12 bases lay in between. This CDR3 is built from 17 residues. In germline, CDR1 is KGHSH, CDR2 LQKENI. The CDR3 region has the DNA TGTGCCAGCTCACCACCGGGAGGAGGGGCCTCTGGAAACACCATATATTTT. It codes for CASSPPGGGASGNTIYF.

The chain uses TRBV6-6 and TRBJ1-1; the match to TRBD1 covers 8 bases. Looked up from germline, CDR1 is MNHNY and CDR2 is SVGAGI (reference sequence). V shed 5 bases and J 2 bases; nucleotides not matched to a gene: 4. The CDR3 spans 14 residues. The CDR3 DNA reads as TGTGCCAGCAGTACCGACAGGGGTAACACTGAAGCTTTCTTT. This sequence encodes CASSTDRGNTEAFF.

V and J are TRBV5-1 and TRBJ2-2; possibly TRBD2 for D (6 bases). This CDR3 has 15 amino acids. Germline CDR1 reads SGHRS; CDR2 reads YFSETQ. With 4 bases removed from V and 3 bases from J, the gap between germline ends came to 13 bases. The CDR3 region has the DNA TGCGCCAGCAGCCACCGGGACTTGGACACCGGGGAGCTGTTTTTT. Amino acid sequence: CASSHRDLDTGELFF.

The V gene is TRBV3-1 (or the pseudogene TRBV3-2), the J gene TRBJ2-7; 10 positions match TRBD2. V gave up 2 bases and J gave up 4 bases; unmatched junction bases: 17. This CDR3 region has 19 residues. Germline V gene sequence: CDR1 LGHDT, CDR2 YNNKEL (reference sequence). This CDR3 is CASSQSRGRAGGPRYEQYF. The CDR3 nucleotides are TGTGCCAGCAGCCAAAGCAGGGGAAGAGCGGGAGGGCCGCGGTACGAGCAGTACTTC.

The J gene is TRBJ2-2, the V gene TRBV27; D is unresolved. Germline assignment: CDR1 MNHEY and CDR2 SMNVEV (reference sequence). The V gene lost 3 bases and the J gene lost 5 bases, with 7 bases spanning the gap. The CDR3 contains 13 residues. The CDR3 region is CASSFIGTGELFF. CDR3 DNA: TGTGCCAGCAGTTTTATAGGGACCGGGGAGCTGTTTTTT.

V gene TRBV11-1 combines with J gene TRBJ2-1, with TRBD1 matching over 9 bases. The CDR3 contains 14 residues. V trimming: 7 bases; J trimming: 6 bases; junction bases outside the gene matches: 7. Germline V gives CDR1 SGHAT, CDR2 FQDESV (reference sequence). The CDR3 DNA follows: TGTGCCAGCACGCCCGGGACAGGGCGCAATGAGCAGTTCTTC. Amino acids: CASTPGTGRNEQFF.